This T cell receptor (beta chain) was identified in a study of blood T cell repertoires in COVID-19. Germline values: CDR1 MNHEY, CDR2 SVGAGI. Trimming pared 2 bases from V and 3 bases from J, leaving 14 bases between. This CDR3 spans 16 amino acids. As handled by the study authors: Estimation of nucleated cell counts was performed using reference gene primer amplification. TCRdb's copy holds only in-frame clones and misses some; the assay was immunoSEQ multiplex PCR. For V, J and clone size, that table is used; D and trimming come from the DNA. The sample lists tens of thousands of clones; 76% were seen once.

Material: peripheral blood. The chain is built from TRBV6-5 and TRBJ1-5; TRBD1 might be the D (6 bases). The receptor was isolated from a man between 65 and 85 years old with active or convalescent COVID-19. The DNA of the CDR3 is TGTGCCAGCAGTTACCTTACCGGACAGCACAATCAGCCCCAGCATTTT. It codes for CASSYLTGQHNQPQHF.